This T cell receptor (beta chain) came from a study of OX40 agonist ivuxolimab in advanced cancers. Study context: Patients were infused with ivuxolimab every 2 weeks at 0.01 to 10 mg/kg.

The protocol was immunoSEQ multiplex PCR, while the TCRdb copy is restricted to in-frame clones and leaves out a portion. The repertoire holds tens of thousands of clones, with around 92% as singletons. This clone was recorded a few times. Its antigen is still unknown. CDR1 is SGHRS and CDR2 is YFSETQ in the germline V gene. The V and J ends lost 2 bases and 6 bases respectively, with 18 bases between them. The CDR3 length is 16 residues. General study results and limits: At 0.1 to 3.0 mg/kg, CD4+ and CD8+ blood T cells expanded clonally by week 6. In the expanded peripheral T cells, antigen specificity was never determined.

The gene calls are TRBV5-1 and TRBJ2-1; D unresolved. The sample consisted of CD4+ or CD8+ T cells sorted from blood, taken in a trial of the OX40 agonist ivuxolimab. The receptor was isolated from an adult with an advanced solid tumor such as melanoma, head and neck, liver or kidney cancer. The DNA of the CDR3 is TGCGCCAGCAGCTTACACGATCCAATTGATACCAATGAGCAGTTCTTC. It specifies CASSLHDPIDTNEQFF.